The 15 T cell receptor beta chains below come from one sample, sequenced in a study of blood T cell repertoires in COVID-19 (dated by TCRdb to 2019 to 2021). The method behind the library was the immunoSEQ multiplex PCR assay. This is the immuneACCESS table as TCRdb keeps it, with only in-frame sequences that have V and J called. A part of the clones is gone; compared with another copy, unresolved V genes explain less than half, and the rest is unexplained. In this sample the table shows 150,000 to 200,000 clones, around four fifths of which occur a single time. Of the sample, under 5.5% is held by the ten largest clones. The sample taken for sequencing was peripheral blood. These receptors originate from a woman aged 25 to 39 with acute or convalescent COVID-19.

In its sample, this clone was seen once. A read error may account for a junction end that differs from germline. The gene calls are TRBV25-1 and TRBJ2-1, with 12 bases lining up with TRBD2. CDR3 length: 14 amino acids. Germline V lookup: CDR1 MGHDK, CDR2 SYGVNS. The CDR3 DNA follows: TGTGCCACCAGTTGGACTAGCGGGATCAATGAGCAGTTCTTC. Translating gives CATSWTSGINEQFF.

The CDR3 spells CASSPRLAGAGYEQFF. For the CDR3, the DNA is TGTGCCAGCAGCCCCCGACTAGCGGGAGCAGGCTATGAGCAGTTCTTC. The chain links TRBV9 to TRBJ2-1; 12 positions agree with TRBD2. V lost 4 bases, J lost 8 bases, and 10 bases stayed unmatched. This CDR3 contains 16 residues. The germline CDR1 and CDR2 sequences are SGDLS and YYNGEE.

The sample holds one count of this clone. The J gene is TRBJ2-7, the V gene TRBV9; 9 bases fit TRBD1. Germline lookup yields CDR1 SGDLS and CDR2 YYNGEE. The CDR3 contains 15 residues. Losses at the gene ends were 4 bases for V and 6 bases for J; bases not matched to a gene: 11. CDR3 DNA sequence: TGTGCCAGCAGCCCAGACGGGACAGGGAGGCTCGAGCAGTACTTC. Translation: CASSPDGTGRLEQYF.

J is TRBJ1-2 and V is TRBV19, with TRBD1 matching over 8 bases. The CDR3 runs 16 residues. Germline CDR1 reads LNHDA; CDR2 reads SQIVND (reference sequence). V shed 9 bases, J shed 6 bases, and the junction held 18 bases outside the gene matches. The CDR3 nucleotides are TGTGCCAGCATAAGGACCGGGACAGGTGGGAATCATGGCTACACCTTC. It yields the protein CASIRTGTGGNHGYTF.

The rearrangement uses TRBV28 and TRBJ1-2; 9 bases match TRBD1. The CDR3 is made up of 14 amino acids. CDR1 is MDHEN, CDR2 SYDVKM, per germline. The ends lost 6 bases at V and 4 bases at J; junction bases unmatched: 6. For the CDR3, the DNA is TGTGCCAGCAGAGACCTGGGACAGGGCTATGGCTACACCTTC. Its protein is CASRDLGQGYGYTF.

This clone was counted a few times. This chain joins TRBV5-1 and TRBJ2-5; no definite D call. CDR1 and CDR2 (germline): SGHRS, YFSETQ. Trimming pared 3 bases from V and 5 bases from J, leaving 5 bases between. This CDR3 has 11 residues. CDR3 region: CASSYGETQYF. DNA of the CDR3: TGCGCCAGCAGCTACGGTGAGACCCAGTACTTC.

V gene TRBV28 combines with J gene TRBJ2-5; 8 positions match TRBD2. The CDR3 is made up of 15 amino acids. V lost 2 bases, J lost 8 bases, and 10 bases stayed unmatched. The germline gives CDR1 MDHEN, CDR2 SYDVKM. The CDR3, as DNA: TGTGCCAGCAGTTTAATGGGGGGACTAGAAGGCACCCAGTACTTC. Its protein product is CASSLMGGLEGTQYF.

This clone was recorded a few times. The J gene is TRBJ1-6, the V gene TRBV28, with D uncertain. The germline V and J ends were trimmed by 3 bases and 8 bases, with 14 bases remaining between them. CDR1 is MDHEN, CDR2 SYDVKM, per germline. The CDR3 has 15 residues. The CDR3 loop is CASSFYGAFHSPLHF. The CDR3 bases are TGTGCCAGCAGTTTTTACGGAGCCTTCCATTCACCCCTCCACTTT.

CDR3 amino acids: CAFKTSGTTPQYF. CDR3 DNA: TGTGCCTTTAAGACTAGCGGGACAACACCCCAGTACTTC. The V call is TRBV30, the J call TRBJ2-5, with 11 positions matching TRBD2. The CDR3 consists of 13 residues. Germline values: CDR1 GTSNPN, CDR2 SVGIG (reference sequence). Unmatched junction bases numbered 10, after V lost 7 bases and J lost 9 bases.

The chain combines TRBV3-1 (or the pseudogene TRBV3-2) with TRBJ1-1, with 8 bases identical to TRBD1. V was pared by 5 bases and J by 8 bases, with 4 bases of the junction left unmatched. The CDR3 sequence is 12 residues long. The germline CDR1 and CDR2 sequences are LGHDT and YNNKEL (reference sequence). The CDR3 region is CASSSRDREAFF. DNA of the CDR3: TGTGCCAGCAGCTCCCGGGACAGGGAAGCTTTCTTT.

The chain employs TRBV5-4 and TRBJ2-1, with 9 bases lining up with TRBD1. CDR1 is SGHNT and CDR2 is YYREEE in the germline V gene (reference sequence). V was pared by 3 bases and J by 0 bases, with 7 bases of the junction left unmatched. The CDR3 contains 17 residues. The CDR3 coding sequence is TGTGCCAGCAGCTCCTGGGCGACAGGGGGCTCCTACAATGAGCAGTTCTTC. Translation gives CASSSWATGGSYNEQFF.

The chain combines TRBV19 with TRBJ2-7; a possible D gene is TRBD1 (6 bases). Looked up from germline, CDR1 is LNHDA and CDR2 is SQIVND (reference sequence). This CDR3 is built from 16 residues. The V end lost 9 bases, the J end lost 3 bases, and 24 bases lay between the germline ends. CDR3 in DNA: TGTGCCAGCAGACCCGAATTGGGGGCCGGCAACTACGAGCAGTACTTC. This gives the protein CASRPELGAGNYEQYF.

This chain connects TRBV3-1 (or the pseudogene TRBV3-2) to TRBJ2-1; D is undetermined. V was trimmed by 3 bases and J by 0 bases, leaving 15 bases between them. The CDR3 consists of 17 residues. CDR1 is LGHDT and CDR2 is YNNKEL in the germline V gene (reference sequence). CDR3 protein: CASSQSRVTFSYNEQFF. The CDR3 DNA sequence: TGTGCCAGCAGCCAGAGCCGAGTCACTTTCTCCTACAATGAGCAGTTCTTC.

The chain recombines TRBV28 with TRBJ1-1, with D perhaps matching TRBD1 (5 bases). The CDR3 sequence is 14 residues long. Germline CDR1 reads MDHEN; CDR2 reads SYDVKM. The V gene lost 1 base and the J gene lost 3 bases, with 9 bases spanning the gap. The DNA of the CDR3 is TGTGCCAGCAGTTTATTAGACAGATACACTGAAGCTTTCTTT. This translates into CASSLLDRYTEAFF.

The chain has TRBV19 and TRBJ1-2, with TRBD1 matching over 7 bases. There are 14 residues in the CDR3. Germline CDR1 reads LNHDA; CDR2 reads SQIVND (reference sequence). After removal of 3 bases from V and 2 bases from J, the junction contained 3 bases not matched to a gene. The CDR3 coding sequence is TGTGCCAGTAGTATGGGGGACAGAAACTATGGCTACACCTTC. It yields the protein CASSMGDRNYGYTF. The whole variable domain, filled in from reference TRBV19 and TRBJ1-2, reads DGGITQSPKYLFRKEGQNVTLSCEQNLNHDAMYWYRQDPGQGLRLIYYSQIVNDFQKGDIAEGYSVSREKKESFPLTVTSAQKNPTAFYLCASSMGDRNYGYTFGSGTRLTVV.